This T cell receptor beta chain was captured in a study of blood T cell repertoires in COVID-19. Study information: The cDNA or gDNA used as material had been derived from T cells, B-cell-depleted T cells, or PBMCs.

Source study methods: Amplification with reference gene primers provided the estimates of nucleated cell counts. Generated by immunoSEQ multiplex PCR, the TCRdb table keeps only in-frame clones and is missing some. V, J and clone size derive from that table, while D and trimming were established from the DNA sequence. Of 440,000 or so clones in the sample, around 89% were seen once. V lost 0 bases and J 0 bases, leaving 9 bases between the germline ends. Germline CDR1 reads GTSNPN; CDR2 reads SVGIG (reference sequence). The CDR3 totals 14 residues. Material for sequencing was peripheral blood. The chain couples TRBV30 to TRBJ2-7, with D possibly TRBD2 on 5 matching bases. The sequence was collected from a woman between 40 and 55 years old with COVID-19, enrolled during active disease. CDR3 in DNA: TGTGCCTGGAGTGTACTCGGGAACTCCTACGAGCAGTACTTC. Translated, it gives CAWSVLGNSYEQYF.